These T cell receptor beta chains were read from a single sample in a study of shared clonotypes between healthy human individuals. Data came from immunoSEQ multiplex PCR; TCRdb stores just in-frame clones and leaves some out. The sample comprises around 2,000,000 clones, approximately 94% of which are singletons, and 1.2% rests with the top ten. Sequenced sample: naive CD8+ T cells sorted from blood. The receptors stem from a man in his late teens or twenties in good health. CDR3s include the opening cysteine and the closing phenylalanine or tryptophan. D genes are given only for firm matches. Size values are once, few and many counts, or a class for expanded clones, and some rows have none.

CDR3: CSVEPGQQNYGYTF
DNA: TGCAGCGTTGAGCCGGGACAACAAAACTATGGCTACACCTTC
J: TRBJ1-2
D: -
V: TRBV29-1
size: once

CDR3: CASSPPGAGEKLFF
DNA: TGTGCCAGCAGTCCCCCGGGGGCGGGAGAAAAACTGTTTTTT
J: TRBJ1-4
D: -
V: TRBV28
size: -

CDR3: CASSLRDRFYEQYF
DNA: TGTGCCAGCAGCTTACGGGACAGATTCTACGAGCAGTACTTC
J: TRBJ2-7
D: TRBD1
V: TRBV5-4
size: -

CDR3: CASSLEGTGLDTQYF
DNA: TGCGCCAGCAGCTTGGAGGGGACAGGGTTAGATACGCAGTATTTT
J: TRBJ2-3
D: TRBD1
V: TRBV5-1
size: -

CDR3: CASSQDLAAAAGELFF
DNA: TGCGCCAGCAGCCAAGATCTCGCGGCCGCAGCCGGGGAGCTGTTTTTT
J: TRBJ2-2
D: -
V: TRBV4-1
size: -

CDR3: CASSLGLGVYEQYF
DNA: TGCGCCAGCAGCTTGGGACTGGGGGTCTACGAGCAGTACTTC
J: TRBJ2-7
D: -
V: TRBV5-1
size: -

CDR3: CASSPKRESPYNEQFF
DNA: TGCGCCAGCAGCCCCAAGCGGGAGAGTCCCTACAATGAGCAGTTCTTC
J: TRBJ2-1
D: TRBD2
V: TRBV4-3
size: -

CDR3: CASSLDQAYEQYF
DNA: TGTGCCAGCAGCTTAGACCAGGCCTACGAGCAGTACTTC
J: TRBJ2-7
D: -
V: TRBV7-9
size: -

CDR3: CASSLAGGSDEQFF
DNA: TGTGCCAGCAGCTTGGCCGGGGGATCCGATGAGCAGTTCTTC
J: TRBJ2-1
D: -
V: TRBV5-8
size: -

CDR3: CASSLSSSYNEQFF
DNA: TGTGCCAGCAGCTTATCTAGCTCCTACAATGAGCAGTTCTTC
J: TRBJ2-1
D: -
V: TRBV7-3
size: -

CDR3: CASSPRNPGAPGTEAFF
DNA: TGTGCCAGCAGCCCCCGCAACCCCGGAGCCCCGGGCACTGAAGCTTTCTTT
J: TRBJ1-1
D: -
V: TRBV7-9
size: -

CDR3: CATSHSYEQYF
DNA: TGTGCCACAAGTCACTCCTACGAGCAGTACTTC
J: TRBJ2-7
D: -
V: TRBV21-1
size: once

CDR3: CASSEYGTWNTGELFF
DNA: TGTGCCAGCAGTGAGTACGGGACATGGAACACCGGGGAGCTGTTTTTT
J: TRBJ2-2
D: -
V: TRBV2
size: -

CDR3: CASSAQGGANYGYTF
DNA: TGTGCCAGCAGCGCACAGGGGGGAGCTAACTATGGCTACACCTTC
J: TRBJ1-2
D: TRBD1
V: TRBV9
size: -

CDR3: CASSEELGTQGF
DNA: TGTGCCAGCAGTGAAGAGCTCGGGACTCAGGGGTTT
J: TRBJ2-7
D: -
V: TRBV6-1
size: -

CDR3: CASSLRAATPEEQYF
DNA: TGCGCCAGCAGCTTGAGGGCCGCAACTCCAGAGGAGCAGTACTTC
J: TRBJ2-7
D: -
V: TRBV5-1
size: -

CDR3: CASNGGPNQPQHF
DNA: TGTGCCAGCAACGGGGGGCCAAATCAGCCCCAGCATTTT
J: TRBJ1-5
D: -
V: TRBV11-2
size: -

CDR3: CAISDTSGGEDKQFF
DNA: TGTGCCATCAGTGATACTAGCGGGGGAGAGGATAAGCAGTTCTTC
J: TRBJ2-1
D: TRBD2
V: TRBV10-3
size: -

CDR3: CASSPYSGTGNINEQFF
DNA: TGCGCCAGCAGCCCCTACTCCGGGACAGGGAACATCAATGAGCAGTTCTTC
J: TRBJ2-1
D: TRBD1
V: TRBV4-3
size: -

CDR3: CASSLPSLRGTEAFF
DNA: TGTGCCAGCAGTCTTCCCTCGTTACGGGGCACTGAAGCTTTCTTT
J: TRBJ1-1
D: -
V: TRBV28
size: -

CDR3: CASSLFRQGSYEQYF
DNA: TGTGCCAGCAGCTTGTTCCGGCAGGGATCCTACGAGCAGTACTTC
J: TRBJ2-7
D: -
V: TRBV7-2
size: once

CDR3: CATTRGDTQYF
DNA: TGTGCCACCACTAGGGGAGATACGCAGTATTTT
J: TRBJ2-3
D: -
V: TRBV2
size: -